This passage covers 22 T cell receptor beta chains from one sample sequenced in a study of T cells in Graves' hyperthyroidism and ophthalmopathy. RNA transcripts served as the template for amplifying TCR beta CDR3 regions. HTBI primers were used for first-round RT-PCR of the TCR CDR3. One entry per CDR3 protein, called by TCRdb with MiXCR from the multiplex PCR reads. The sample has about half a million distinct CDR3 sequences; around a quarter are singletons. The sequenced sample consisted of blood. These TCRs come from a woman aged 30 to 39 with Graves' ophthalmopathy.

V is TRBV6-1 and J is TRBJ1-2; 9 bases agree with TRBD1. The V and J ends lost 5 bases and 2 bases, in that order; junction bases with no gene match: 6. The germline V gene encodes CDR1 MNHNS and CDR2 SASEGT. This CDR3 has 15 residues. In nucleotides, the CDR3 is TGTGCCAGCAGTAAACCGGGGACAGGGAACTATGGCTACACCTTC. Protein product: CASSKPGTGNYGYTF.

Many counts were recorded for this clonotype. DNA of the CDR3: TGTGCCAGCAGCCAAGTGAACGGCATCTATGGCTACACCTTC. Translation gives CASSQVNGIYGYTF. The chain joins TRBV14 to TRBJ1-2; no clear D. The V and J ends lost 1 base and 4 bases respectively, with 10 bases between them. In germline, CDR1 is SGHDN, CDR2 FVKESK. The CDR3 covers 14 residues.

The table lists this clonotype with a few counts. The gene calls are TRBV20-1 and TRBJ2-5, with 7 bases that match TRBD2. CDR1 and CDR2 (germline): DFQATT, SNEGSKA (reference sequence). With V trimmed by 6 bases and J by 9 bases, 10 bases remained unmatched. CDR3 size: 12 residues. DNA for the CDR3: TGCAGTGCAACCACTAGCGCCAATGCCCAGTACTTC. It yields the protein CSATTSANAQYF.

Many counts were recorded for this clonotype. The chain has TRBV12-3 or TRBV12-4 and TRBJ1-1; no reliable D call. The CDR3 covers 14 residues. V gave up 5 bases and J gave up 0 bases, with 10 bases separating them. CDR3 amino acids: CASSKGSLNTEAFF. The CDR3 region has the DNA TGTGCCAGCAGTAAAGGGAGCCTGAACACTGAAGCTTTCTTT.

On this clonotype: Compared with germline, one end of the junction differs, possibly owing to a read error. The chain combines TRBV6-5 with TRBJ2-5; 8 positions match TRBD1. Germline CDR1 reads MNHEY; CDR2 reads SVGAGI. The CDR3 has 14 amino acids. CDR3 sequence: CASSYQGAQGTQYF. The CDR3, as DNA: TGTGCCAGCAGCTACCAGGGGGCTCAAGGGACCCAGTACTTC.

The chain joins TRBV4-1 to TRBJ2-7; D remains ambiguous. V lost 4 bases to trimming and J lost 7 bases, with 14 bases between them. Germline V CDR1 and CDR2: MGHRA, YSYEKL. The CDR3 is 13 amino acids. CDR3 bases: TGCGCCAGCAGCCTAGAGAAGTCATGGGAGCAGTACTTC. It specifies CASSLEKSWEQYF.

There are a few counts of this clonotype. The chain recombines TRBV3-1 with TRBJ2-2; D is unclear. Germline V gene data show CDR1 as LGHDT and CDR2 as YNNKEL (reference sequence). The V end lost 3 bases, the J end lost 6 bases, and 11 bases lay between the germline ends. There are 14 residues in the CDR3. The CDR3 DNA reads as TGTGCCAGCAGCCAGCCTGGGCCCGCCGGGGAGCTGTTTTTT. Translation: CASSQPGPAGELFF.

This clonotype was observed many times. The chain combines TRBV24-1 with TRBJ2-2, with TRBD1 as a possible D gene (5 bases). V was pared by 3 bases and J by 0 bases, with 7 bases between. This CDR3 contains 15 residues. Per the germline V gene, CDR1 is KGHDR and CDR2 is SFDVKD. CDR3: CATSDPDTNTGELFF. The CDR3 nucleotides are TGTGCCACCAGTGATCCGGACACGAACACCGGGGAGCTGTTTTTT.

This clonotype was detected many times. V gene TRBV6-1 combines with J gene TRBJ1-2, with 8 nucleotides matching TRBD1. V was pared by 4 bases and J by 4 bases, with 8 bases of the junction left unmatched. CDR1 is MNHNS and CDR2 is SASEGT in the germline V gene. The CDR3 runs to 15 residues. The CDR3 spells CASSVNRGLSYGYTF. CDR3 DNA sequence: TGTGCCAGCAGTGTCAACAGGGGGTTAAGCTATGGCTACACCTTC.

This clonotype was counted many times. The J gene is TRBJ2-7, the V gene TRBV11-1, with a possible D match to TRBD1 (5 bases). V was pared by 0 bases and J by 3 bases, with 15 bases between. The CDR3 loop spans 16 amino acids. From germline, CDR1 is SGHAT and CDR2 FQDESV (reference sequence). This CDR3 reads CASSLADSQGFYEQYF. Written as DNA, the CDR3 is TGTGCCAGCAGCTTAGCGGATAGCCAGGGTTTCTACGAGCAGTACTTC.

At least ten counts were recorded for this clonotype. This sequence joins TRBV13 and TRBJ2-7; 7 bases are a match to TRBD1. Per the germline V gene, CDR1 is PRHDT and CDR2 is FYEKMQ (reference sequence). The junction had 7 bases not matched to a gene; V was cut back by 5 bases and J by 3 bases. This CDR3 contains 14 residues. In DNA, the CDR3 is TGTGCCAGCAGCCACCGGGACAGTCTCTACGAGCAGTACTTC. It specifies CASSHRDSLYEQYF.

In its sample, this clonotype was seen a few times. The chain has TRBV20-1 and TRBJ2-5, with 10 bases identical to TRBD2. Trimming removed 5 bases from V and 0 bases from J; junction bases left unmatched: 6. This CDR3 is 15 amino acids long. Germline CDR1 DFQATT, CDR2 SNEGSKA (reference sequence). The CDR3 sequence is CSALSGGGYQETQYF. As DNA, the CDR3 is TGCAGTGCTTTAAGCGGGGGGGGGTACCAAGAGACCCAGTACTTC.

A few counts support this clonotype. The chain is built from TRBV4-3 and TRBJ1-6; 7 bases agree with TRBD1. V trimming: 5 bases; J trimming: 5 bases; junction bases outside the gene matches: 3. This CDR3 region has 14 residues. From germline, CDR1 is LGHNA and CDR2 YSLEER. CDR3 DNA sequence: TGCGCCAGCAGCTACGGACAGGATAATTCACCCCTCCACTTT. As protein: CASSYGQDNSPLHF.

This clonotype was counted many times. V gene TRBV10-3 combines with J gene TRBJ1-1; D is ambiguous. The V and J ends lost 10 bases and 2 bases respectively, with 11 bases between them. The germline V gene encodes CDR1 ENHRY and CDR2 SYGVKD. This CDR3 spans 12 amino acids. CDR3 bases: TGTGCCACCGCCCCCGGTAACACTGAAGCTTTCTTT. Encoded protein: CATAPGNTEAFF.

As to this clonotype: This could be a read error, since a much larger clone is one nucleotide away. Here the CDR3 reads CAWNRNEASF. The DNA of the CDR3 is TGTGCCTGGAACCGTAATGAAGCTTCCTTT. The rearrangement links TRBV30 to TRBJ1-1, with D unclear. Looked up from germline, CDR1 is GTSNPN and CDR2 is SVGIG (reference sequence). This CDR3 has 10 amino acids.

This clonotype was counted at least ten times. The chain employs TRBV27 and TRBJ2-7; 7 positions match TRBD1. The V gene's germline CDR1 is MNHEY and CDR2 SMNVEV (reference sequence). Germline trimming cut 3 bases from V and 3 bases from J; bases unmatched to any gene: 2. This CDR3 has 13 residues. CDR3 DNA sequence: TGTGCCAGCAGTTTGGGACAGTTCTACGAGCAGTACTTC. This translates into CASSLGQFYEQYF.

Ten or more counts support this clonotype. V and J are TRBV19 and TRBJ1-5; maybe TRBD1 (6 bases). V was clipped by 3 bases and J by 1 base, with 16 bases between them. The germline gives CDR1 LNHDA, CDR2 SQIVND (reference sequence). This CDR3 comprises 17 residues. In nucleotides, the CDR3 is TGTGCCAGTAGTATTGGGCTACAGGGAGCAAGCAATCAGCCCCAGCATTTT. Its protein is CASSIGLQGASNQPQHF.

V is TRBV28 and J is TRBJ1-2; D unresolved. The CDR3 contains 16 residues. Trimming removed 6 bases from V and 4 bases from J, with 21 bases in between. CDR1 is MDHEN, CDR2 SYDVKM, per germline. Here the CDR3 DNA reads TGTGCCAGCAGAACCACCGATCGTCTATCTGGCTATGGCTACACCTTC. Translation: CASRTTDRLSGYGYTF.

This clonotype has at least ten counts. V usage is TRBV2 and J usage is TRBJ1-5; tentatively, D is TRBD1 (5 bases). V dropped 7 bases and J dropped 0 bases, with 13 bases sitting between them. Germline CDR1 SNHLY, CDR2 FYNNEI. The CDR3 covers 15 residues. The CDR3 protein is CASTRQLYSNQPQHF. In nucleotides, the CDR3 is TGTGCCAGCACCCGACAGCTCTATAGCAATCAGCCCCAGCATTTT.

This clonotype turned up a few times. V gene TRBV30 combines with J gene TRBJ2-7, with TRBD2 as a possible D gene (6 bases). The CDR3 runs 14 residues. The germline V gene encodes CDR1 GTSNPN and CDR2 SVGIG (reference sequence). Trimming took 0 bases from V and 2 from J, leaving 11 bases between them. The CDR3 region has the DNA TGTGCCTGGAGTGTAATCGGGAGAACCTACGAGCAGTACTTC. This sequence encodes CAWSVIGRTYEQYF.

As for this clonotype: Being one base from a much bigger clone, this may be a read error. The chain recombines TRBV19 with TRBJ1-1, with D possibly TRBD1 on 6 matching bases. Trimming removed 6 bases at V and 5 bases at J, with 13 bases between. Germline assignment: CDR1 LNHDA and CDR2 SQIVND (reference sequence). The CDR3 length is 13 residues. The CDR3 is CASSAQGWTEAFF. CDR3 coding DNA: TGTGCCAGTAGCGCACAGGGCTGGACTGAAGCTTTCTTT.

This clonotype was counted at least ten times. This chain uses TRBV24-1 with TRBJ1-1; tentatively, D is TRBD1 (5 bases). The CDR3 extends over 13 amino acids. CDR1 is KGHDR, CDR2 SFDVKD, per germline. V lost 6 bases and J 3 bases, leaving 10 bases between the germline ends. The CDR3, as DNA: TGTGCCACCAGTAAGGGACCCTACACTGAAGCTTTCTTT. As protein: CATSKGPYTEAFF.